The sequence of this T cell receptor (beta chain) was determined in a study of shared clonotypes between healthy human individuals. Study observations and caveats: The four-donor shared clonotypes exceeded non-shared clonotypes in generation probability, with non-shared ones scoring lower.

Sorted-subset replicate PCR reactions contained around 220 ng DNA, corresponding to tens of thousands of T cell genomes. Generated by immunoSEQ multiplex PCR, the TCRdb table keeps only in-frame clones and is missing some. The data show fewer than 1.8 million clones, less than 99% seen once. With respect to this clone: Its specificity is unknown.

CDR3 size: 15 residues. Germline trimming cut 0 bases from V and 8 bases from J; bases unmatched to any gene: 4. Per germline, CDR1 SGHRS and CDR2 YFSETQ. Each donor was a Caucasian adult residing in Nashville, Tennessee. Investigators divided CD4+ cells into CD45RA+ naive and CD45RA-negative memory subsets. Sequencing input: naive CD4+ T cells sorted from blood. Described subset: CD45RA+ positively selected. This TCR came from a man aged 30 to 39 in good health. The rearrangement links TRBV5-1 to TRBJ1-4; 10 bases are a match to TRBD1. DNA of the CDR3: TGCGCCAGCAGCTTGGGGGACAGGGGCGGCGAAAAACTGTTTTTT. Translated, it gives CASSLGDRGGEKLFF.